The 14 T cell receptor beta chains presented below share a single source sample, sequenced in a study of cytomegalovirus exposure and HLA in healthy donors. Researchers ran the PCR with 60 Vbeta and 13 Jbeta primers. The assay was immunoSEQ multiplex PCR, and TCRdb's table has in-frame clones only and misses some. The sample lists 130,000 to 150,000 clones; 70% to 85% were seen once. Specimen: PBMCs. These receptors all stem from a male donor in good health and CMV-seronegative.

The rearrangement joins TRBV4-1 to TRBJ1-1, with TRBD1 as a possible D gene (6 bases). The germline V gene has CDR1 MGHRA and CDR2 YSYEKL. The CDR3 covers 17 residues. V shed 1 base and J shed 0 bases, with 15 bases lying between them. Here the CDR3 reads CASSQGRKGTMNTEAFF. CDR3 sequence (DNA): TGCGCCAGCAGCCAAGGTAGAAAGGGGACAATGAACACTGAAGCTTTCTTT.

The chain uses TRBV5-6 and TRBJ2-5; D is unresolved. The ends were cut back, 1 base at V and 5 bases at J, with 6 bases in the middle. The CDR3 is 12 amino acids. Looked up from germline, CDR1 is SGHDT and CDR2 is YYEEEE. CDR3 DNA sequence: TGTGCCAGCAGCTTGTTTCGGGAGACCCAGTACTTC. It specifies CASSLFRETQYF. The full variable domain, its missing parts supplied by reference TRBV5-6 and TRBJ2-5, is DAGVTQSPTHLIKTRGQQVTLRCSPKSGHDTVSWYQQALGQGPQFIFQYYEEEERQRGNFPDRFSGHQFPNYSSELNVNALLLGDSALYLCASSLFRETQYFGPGTRLLVL.

The chain recombines TRBV14 with TRBJ2-5; D is undetermined. Trimming took off 5 bases at V and 0 bases at J, with 10 bases between the two ends. In germline, CDR1 is SGHDN, CDR2 FVKESK. The CDR3 covers 14 residues. The CDR3 region has the DNA TGTGCCAGCAGCGCGATAAAACACCAAGAGACCCAGTACTTC. Translated, it gives CASSAIKHQETQYF.

This sequence joins TRBV15 and TRBJ2-1; 8 bases fit TRBD2. V was pared by 6 bases and J by 5 bases, with 9 bases of the junction left unmatched. The CDR3 sequence is 15 residues long. The germline V gene has CDR1 LNHNV and CDR2 YYDKDF (reference sequence). DNA for the CDR3: TGTGCCACCAGGGGACTAGGTTTAGGGCACAATGAGCAGTTCTTC. Translating gives CATRGLGLGHNEQFF.

The CDR3 loop reads CASSEGGTGGYEQYF. The DNA of the CDR3 is TGTGCCAGCAGTGAAGGTGGGACAGGGGGATACGAGCAGTACTTC. The J gene is TRBJ2-7, the V gene TRBV6-1; 11 bases align to TRBD1. Germline lookup yields CDR1 MNHNS and CDR2 SASEGT. The CDR3 runs to 15 residues. Trimming at V came to 1 base and at J to 4 bases, leaving 3 bases not matched to a gene.

This chain joins TRBV5-4 and TRBJ2-5; tentatively, D is TRBD1 (6 bases). The DNA end is a closer match to TRBJ2-7, so the J assignment may be wrong. This CDR3 is built from 14 residues. Per germline, CDR1 SGHNT and CDR2 YYREEE (reference sequence). CDR3 region: CASSLDGGYYEQYF. The CDR3 DNA reads TGTGCCAGCAGCTTGGATGGGGGCTACTACGAGCAGTACTTC.

V and J are TRBV4-3 and TRBJ1-2; D is uncertain. The germline V and J ends were trimmed by 3 bases and 3 bases, with 14 bases remaining between them. Germline V CDR1 and CDR2: LGHNA, YSLEER. CDR3 length: 15 amino acids. Here the CDR3 DNA reads TGCGCCAGCAGCCACCAGGCCAAGGGAGACTATGGCTACACCTTC. Translating it yields CASSHQAKGDYGYTF.

The CDR3 spells CASSQGNTEAFF. CDR3 coding DNA: TGTGCCAGCAGCCAGGGGAACACTGAAGCTTTCTTT. The chain combines TRBV5-5 with TRBJ1-1; TRBD1 is a possible D gene (5 bases). The CDR3 sequence is 12 residues long. Germline assignment: CDR1 SGHKS and CDR2 YYEKEE (reference sequence). V lost 4 bases and J lost 1, with 5 bases in between.

The chain joins TRBV9 to TRBJ2-7; 10 bases align to TRBD1. The CDR3 is 15 amino acids. The germline gives CDR1 SGDLS, CDR2 YYNGEE. J lost 5 bases, V lost 3 bases, and 8 bases had no gene match. The CDR3 coding sequence is TGTGCCAGCAGCGCGACAGGGGGCCTGAGGGACGAGCAGTACTTC. Protein sequence: CASSATGGLRDEQYF.

The chain links TRBV11-2 to TRBJ2-3, with D maybe TRBD2 (5 bases). Between the trimmed V and J ends, which lost 6 bases and 5 bases, there was a span of 6 bases. Germline CDR1 SGHAT, CDR2 FQNNGV. This CDR3 has 11 residues. DNA of the CDR3: TGTGCCAGCAGTGGAGGAGATACGCAGTATTTT. Its translation: CASSGGDTQYF.

J is TRBJ2-3 and V is TRBV4-1; D perhaps matches TRBD2 (5 bases). This CDR3 spans 17 amino acids. Trimming removed 0 bases from V and 0 bases from J, with 13 bases in between. Looked up from germline, CDR1 is MGHRA and CDR2 is YSYEKL. The CDR3 region is CASSQDKRTGSTDTQYF. The CDR3 nucleotides are TGCGCCAGCAGCCAAGATAAGCGGACCGGCAGCACAGATACGCAGTATTTT.

This clone appeared a single time. The chain carries TRBV19 and TRBJ1-5; D possibly corresponds to TRBD1 (5 bases). V gave up 7 bases and J gave up 2 bases, with 9 bases separating them. CDR1 is LNHDA and CDR2 is SQIVND in the germline V gene (reference sequence). The CDR3 extends over 13 amino acids. The CDR3 DNA reads as TGTGCCAGTACAGGGTCCGGCAATCAGCCCCAGCATTTT. Translation gives CASTGSGNQPQHF.

The genes are TRBV5-3 and TRBJ1-1; D possibly corresponds to TRBD1 (5 bases). TRBV5-3 is given ORF status, its function remaining uncertain. This CDR3 has 17 amino acids. The V end lost 3 bases, the J end lost 3 bases, and 21 bases lay between the germline ends. CDR3 sequence: CARSSGGLGGRDTEAFF. CDR3 DNA: TGTGCCAGAAGCTCTGGAGGTCTGGGGGGTCGTGACACTGAAGCTTTCTTT.

The chain couples TRBV19 to TRBJ1-1; a weak D match, TRBD1 (5 bases). V dropped 4 bases and J dropped 0 bases, with 12 bases sitting between them. CDR1 is LNHDA, CDR2 SQIVND, per germline (reference sequence). This CDR3 spans 15 amino acids. CDR3 residues: CASSKGDSLNTEAFF. The CDR3 bases are TGTGCCAGTAGTAAAGGTGACAGCCTGAACACTGAAGCTTTCTTT.